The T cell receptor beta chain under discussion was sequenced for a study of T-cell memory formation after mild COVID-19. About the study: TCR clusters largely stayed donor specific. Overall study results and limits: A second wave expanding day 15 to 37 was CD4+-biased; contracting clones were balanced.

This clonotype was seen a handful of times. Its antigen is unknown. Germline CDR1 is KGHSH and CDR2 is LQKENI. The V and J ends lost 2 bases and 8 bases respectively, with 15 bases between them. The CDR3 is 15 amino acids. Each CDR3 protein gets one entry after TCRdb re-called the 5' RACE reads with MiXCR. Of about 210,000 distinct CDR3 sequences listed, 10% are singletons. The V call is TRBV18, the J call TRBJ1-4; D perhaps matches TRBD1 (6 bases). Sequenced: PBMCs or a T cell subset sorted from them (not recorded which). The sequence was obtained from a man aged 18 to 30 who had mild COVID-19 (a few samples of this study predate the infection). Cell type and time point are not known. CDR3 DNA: TGTGCCAGCTCACCAAGGGCAGGGGACGGAGAAAAACTGTTTTTT. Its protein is CASSPRAGDGEKLFF.